This T cell receptor (beta chain) was captured in a study of CXCR3-negative and CXCR3-positive naive CD8 T cells. Libraries were UMI-labeled 5' RACE TRB cDNA. Each CDR3 protein gets one entry in TCRdb, which reprocessed the 5' RACE reads and gives no DNA. This table lists some 130,000 distinct CDR3 sequences. Germline loops: CDR1 MNHEY, CDR2 SVGAGI. The CDR3 totals 16 residues. This sequence originates from a human donor in good health. Some clones in this sample may be carry-over from other donors' samples. What was sequenced was naive CXCR3- CD8+ T cells from blood. The sample's subset: CD45RO-CCR7+CD27+CD95- naive CD8+ T cells lacking CXCR3 (TNR3-). The gene calls are TRBV6-5 and TRBJ1-1; the TCRdb call, TRBD1, lacks DNA for checking. The chain's CDR3 is CASSSPSGVRGTEAFF.